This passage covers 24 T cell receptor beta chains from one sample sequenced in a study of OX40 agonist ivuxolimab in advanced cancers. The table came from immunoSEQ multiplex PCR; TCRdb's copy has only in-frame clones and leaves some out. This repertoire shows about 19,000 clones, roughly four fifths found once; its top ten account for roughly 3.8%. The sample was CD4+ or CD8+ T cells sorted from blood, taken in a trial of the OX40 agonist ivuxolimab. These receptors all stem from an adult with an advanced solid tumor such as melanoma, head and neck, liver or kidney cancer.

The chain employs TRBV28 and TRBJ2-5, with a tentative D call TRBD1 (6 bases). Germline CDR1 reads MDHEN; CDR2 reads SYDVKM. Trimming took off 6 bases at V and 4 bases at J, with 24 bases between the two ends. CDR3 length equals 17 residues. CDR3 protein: CASSQIGAGVSPETQYF. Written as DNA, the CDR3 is TGTGCCAGCAGCCAGATTGGGGCAGGGGTTAGCCCAGAGACCCAGTACTTC.

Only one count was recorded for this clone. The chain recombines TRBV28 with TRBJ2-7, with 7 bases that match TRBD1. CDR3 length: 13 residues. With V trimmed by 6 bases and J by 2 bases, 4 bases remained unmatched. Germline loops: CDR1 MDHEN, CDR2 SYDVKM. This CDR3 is CASRRQGAYEQYF. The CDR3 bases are TGTGCCAGCAGGAGACAGGGAGCCTACGAGCAGTACTTC.

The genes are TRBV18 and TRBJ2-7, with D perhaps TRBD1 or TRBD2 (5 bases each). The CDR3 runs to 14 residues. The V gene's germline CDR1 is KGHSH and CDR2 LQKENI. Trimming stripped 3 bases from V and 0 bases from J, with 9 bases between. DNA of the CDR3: TGTGCCAGCTCACCCAGGGACGTCTCCTACGAGCAGTACTTC. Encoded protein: CASSPRDVSYEQYF.

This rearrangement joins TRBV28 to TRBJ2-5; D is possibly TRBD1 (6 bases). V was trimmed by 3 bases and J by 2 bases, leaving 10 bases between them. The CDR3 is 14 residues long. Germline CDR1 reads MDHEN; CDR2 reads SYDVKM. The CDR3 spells CASSFPGQQETQYF. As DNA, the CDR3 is TGTGCCAGCAGTTTCCCGGGACAACAAGAGACCCAGTACTTC.

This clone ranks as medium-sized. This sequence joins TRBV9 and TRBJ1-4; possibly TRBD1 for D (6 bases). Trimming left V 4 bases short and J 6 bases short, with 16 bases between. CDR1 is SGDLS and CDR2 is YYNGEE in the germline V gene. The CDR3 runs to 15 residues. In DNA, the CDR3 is TGTGCCAGCAGCCCACGAGGGGACATCTATGAAAAACTGTTTTTT. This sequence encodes CASSPRGDIYEKLFF. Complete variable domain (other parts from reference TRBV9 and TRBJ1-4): DSGVTQTPKHLITATGQRVTLRCSPRSGDLSVYWYQQSLDQGLQFLIQYYNGEERAKGNILERFSAQQFPDLHSELNLSSLELGDSALYFCASSPRGDIYEKLFFGSGTQLSVL.

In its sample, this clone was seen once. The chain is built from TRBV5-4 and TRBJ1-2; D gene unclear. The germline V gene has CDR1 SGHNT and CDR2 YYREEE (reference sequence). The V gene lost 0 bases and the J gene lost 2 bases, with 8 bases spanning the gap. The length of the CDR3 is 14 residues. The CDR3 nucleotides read TGTGCCAGCAGCTTGGTCGGAGTCAACTATGGCTACACCTTC. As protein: CASSLVGVNYGYTF.

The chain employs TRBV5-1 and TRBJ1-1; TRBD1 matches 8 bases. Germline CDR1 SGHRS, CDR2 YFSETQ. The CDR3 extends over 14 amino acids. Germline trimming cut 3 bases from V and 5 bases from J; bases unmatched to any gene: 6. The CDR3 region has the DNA TGCGCCAGCAGCTGGCAGGGGGCGCGTACTGAAGCTTTCTTT. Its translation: CASSWQGARTEAFF.

The CDR3 here is CASSFLAGGSEQYF. CDR3 in DNA: TGTGCCAGCAGTTTCTTAGCGGGAGGATCCGAGCAGTACTTC. This chain uses TRBV28 with TRBJ2-7; TRBD2 matches at 10 bases. The germline gives CDR1 MDHEN, CDR2 SYDVKM. V shed 3 bases, J shed 6 bases, and the junction held 5 bases outside the gene matches. The CDR3 loop spans 14 amino acids.

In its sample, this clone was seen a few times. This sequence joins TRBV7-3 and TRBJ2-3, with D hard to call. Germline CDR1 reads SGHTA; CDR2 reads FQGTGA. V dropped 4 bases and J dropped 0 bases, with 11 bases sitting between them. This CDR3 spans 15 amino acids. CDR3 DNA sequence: TGTGCCAGCAGCTCGTATCCGGACAGCACAGATACGCAGTATTTT. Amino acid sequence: CASSSYPDSTDTQYF.

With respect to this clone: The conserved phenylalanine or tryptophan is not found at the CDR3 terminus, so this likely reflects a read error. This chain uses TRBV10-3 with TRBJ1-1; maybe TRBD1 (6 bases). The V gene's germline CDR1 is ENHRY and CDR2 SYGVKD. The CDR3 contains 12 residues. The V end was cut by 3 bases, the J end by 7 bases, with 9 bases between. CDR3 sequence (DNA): TGTGCCATCAGTGAACAGGGTTTTGAAGCTTTCCTT. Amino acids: CAISEQGFEAFL.

The CDR3 sequence is CASSPRTGSQGAQHF. The CDR3 DNA follows: TGTGCCAGCAGCCCTAGGACAGGCTCCCAGGGGGCCCAGCATTTT. The chain carries TRBV7-2 and TRBJ1-5; 7 bases line up with TRBD1. The CDR3 contains 15 residues. CDR1 and CDR2 (germline): SGHTA, FQGNSA. The V gene end was trimmed by 5 bases and the J gene end by 11 bases; junction bases not matched to a gene: 15.

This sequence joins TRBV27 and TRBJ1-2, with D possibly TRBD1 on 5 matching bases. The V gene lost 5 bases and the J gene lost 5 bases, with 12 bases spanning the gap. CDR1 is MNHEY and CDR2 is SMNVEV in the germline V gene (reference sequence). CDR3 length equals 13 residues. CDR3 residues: CASSPQGKYGYTF. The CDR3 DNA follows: TGTGCCAGCAGTCCGCAGGGAAAGTATGGCTACACCTTC.

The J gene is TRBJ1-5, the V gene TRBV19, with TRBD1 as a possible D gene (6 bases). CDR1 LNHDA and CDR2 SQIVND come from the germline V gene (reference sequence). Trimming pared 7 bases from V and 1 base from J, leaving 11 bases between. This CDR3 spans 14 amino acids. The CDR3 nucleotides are TGTGCCAGTACGGGTAGGGGGAGCAATCAGCCCCAGCATTTT. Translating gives CASTGRGSNQPQHF.

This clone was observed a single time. The CDR3 DNA follows: TGTGCCTGGAGTGTACACTCTGGCGGAAGCGGGAGTAAAGATACGCAGTATTTT. It encodes CAWSVHSGGSGSKDTQYF. The V and J genes are TRBV30 and TRBJ2-3, with TRBD2 matching over 8 bases. Germline CDR1 is GTSNPN and CDR2 is SVGIG (reference sequence). The CDR3 covers 18 residues. Germline trimming cut 0 bases from V and 5 bases from J; bases unmatched to any gene: 16.

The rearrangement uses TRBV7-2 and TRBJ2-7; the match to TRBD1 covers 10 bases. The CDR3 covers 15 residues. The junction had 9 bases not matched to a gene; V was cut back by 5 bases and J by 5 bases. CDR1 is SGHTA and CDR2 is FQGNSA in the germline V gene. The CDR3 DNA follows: TGTGCCAGCAGCCCTGGGGACAGGGGTCGGCACGAGCAGTACTTC. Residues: CASSPGDRGRHEQYF. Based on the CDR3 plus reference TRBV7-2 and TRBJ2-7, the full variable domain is GAGVSQSPSNKVTEKGKDVELRCDPISGHTALYWYRQSLGQGLEFLIYFQGNSAPDKSGLPSDRFSAERTGGSVSTLTIQRTQQEDSAVYLCASSPGDRGRHEQYFGPGTRLTVT.

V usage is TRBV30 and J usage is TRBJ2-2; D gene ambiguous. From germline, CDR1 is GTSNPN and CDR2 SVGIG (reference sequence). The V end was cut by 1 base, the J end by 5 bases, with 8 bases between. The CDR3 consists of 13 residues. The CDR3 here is CAWSARLTGELFF. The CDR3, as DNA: TGTGCCTGGAGTGCAAGACTGACCGGGGAGCTGTTTTTT.

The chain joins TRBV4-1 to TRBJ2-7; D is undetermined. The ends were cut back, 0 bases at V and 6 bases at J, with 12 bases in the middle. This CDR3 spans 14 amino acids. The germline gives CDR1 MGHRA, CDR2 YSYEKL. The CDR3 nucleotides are TGCGCCAGCAGCCAAGATCTTGGACCACGCGAGCAGTACTTC. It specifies CASSQDLGPREQYF.

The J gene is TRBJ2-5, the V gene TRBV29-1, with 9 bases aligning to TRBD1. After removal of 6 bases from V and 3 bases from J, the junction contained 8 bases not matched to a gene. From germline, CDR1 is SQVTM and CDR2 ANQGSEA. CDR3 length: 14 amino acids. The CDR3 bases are TGCAGCGTGGGGGGCGGGACAGGGAAAGAGACCCAGTACTTC. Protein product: CSVGGGTGKETQYF.

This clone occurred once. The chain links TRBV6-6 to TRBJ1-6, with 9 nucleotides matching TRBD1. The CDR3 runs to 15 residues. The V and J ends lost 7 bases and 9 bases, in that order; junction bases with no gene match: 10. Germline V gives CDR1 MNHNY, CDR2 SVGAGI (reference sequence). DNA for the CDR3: TGTGCCAGCACCCGAGGGGACAGGGATGCTTCACCCCTCCACTTT. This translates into CASTRGDRDASPLHF.

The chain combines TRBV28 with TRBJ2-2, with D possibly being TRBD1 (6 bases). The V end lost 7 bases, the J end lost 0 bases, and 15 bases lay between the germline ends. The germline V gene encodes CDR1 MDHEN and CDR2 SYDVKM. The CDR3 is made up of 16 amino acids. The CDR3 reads CASTLLGASNTGELFF. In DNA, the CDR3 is TGTGCCAGCACCCTTTTGGGGGCGTCGAACACCGGGGAGCTGTTTTTT.

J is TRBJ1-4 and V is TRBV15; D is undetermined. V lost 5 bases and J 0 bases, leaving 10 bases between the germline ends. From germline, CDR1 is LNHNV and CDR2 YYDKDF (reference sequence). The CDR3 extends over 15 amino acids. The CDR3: CATSGRQTTNEKLFF. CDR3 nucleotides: TGTGCCACCAGCGGGCGGCAGACAACTAATGAAAAACTGTTTTTT.

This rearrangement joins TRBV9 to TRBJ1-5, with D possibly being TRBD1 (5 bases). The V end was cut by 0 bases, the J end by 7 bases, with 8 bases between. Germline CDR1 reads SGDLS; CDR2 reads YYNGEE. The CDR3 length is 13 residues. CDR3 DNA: TGTGCCAGCAGCGTAGACGAGGGGCAGCCCCAGCATTTT. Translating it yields CASSVDEGQPQHF.

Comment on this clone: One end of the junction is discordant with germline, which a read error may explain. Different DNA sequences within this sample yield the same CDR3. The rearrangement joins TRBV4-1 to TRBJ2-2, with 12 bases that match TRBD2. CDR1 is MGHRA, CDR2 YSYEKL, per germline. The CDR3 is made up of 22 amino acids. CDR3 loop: CASSQEKIVRLAGGGNTGELFF. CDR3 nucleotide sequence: TGCGCCAGCAGTCAAGAAAAGATCGTCCGGCTAGCGGGAGGGGGGAACACCGGGGAGCTGTTTTTT.

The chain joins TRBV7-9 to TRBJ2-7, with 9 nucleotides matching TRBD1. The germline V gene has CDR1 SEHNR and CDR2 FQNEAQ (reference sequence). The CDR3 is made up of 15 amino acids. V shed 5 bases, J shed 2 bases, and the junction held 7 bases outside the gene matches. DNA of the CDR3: TGTGCCAGCAGCCACCGGGACAGGGACCCCTACGAGCAGTACTTC. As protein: CASSHRDRDPYEQYF.